These 5 T cell receptor beta chains came from one sample sequenced in a study of blood T cell repertoires in COVID-19. Profiled with immunoSEQ multiplex PCR; TCRdb holds only in-frame clones, not every one. The top ten hold about 19% of the sample, which has approximately 170,000 clones, around 88% seen once. Source material: peripheral blood. These receptors came from a woman between 65 and 79 years old who had recovered from COVID-19.

The chain joins TRBV15 to TRBJ1-2; D call uncertain. From germline, CDR1 is LNHNV and CDR2 YYDKDF (reference sequence). Trimming took off 0 bases at V and 4 bases at J, with 9 bases between the two ends. CDR3 length equals 14 residues. In DNA, the CDR3 is TGTGCCACCAGCAGAGATCGGTTACTCTATGGCTACACCTTC. Translation gives CATSRDRLLYGYTF.

This clone was counted once. The genes are TRBV5-5 and TRBJ2-3, with 7 bases lining up with TRBD1. V shed 4 bases and J 2 bases; nucleotides not matched to a gene: 4. CDR3 size: 14 residues. The germline gives CDR1 SGHKS, CDR2 YYEKEE (reference sequence). The CDR3 region has the DNA TGTGCCAGCAGCCGACAGGGCACCACAGATACGCAGTATTTT. Amino acid sequence: CASSRQGTTDTQYF.

This rearrangement joins TRBV19 to TRBJ2-7, with D maybe TRBD1 (6 bases). V was cut by 5 bases and J by 3 bases, with 14 bases left in between. The CDR3 is 14 amino acids. The germline V gene encodes CDR1 LNHDA and CDR2 SQIVND (reference sequence). The CDR3 DNA follows: TGTGCCAGTAGTGCCCCGGGACACCGCTACGAGCAGTACTTC. It encodes CASSAPGHRYEQYF. The full variable domain, completed using reference TRBV19 and TRBJ2-7, is DGGITQSPKYLFRKEGQNVTLSCEQNLNHDAMYWYRQDPGQGLRLIYYSQIVNDFQKGDIAEGYSVSREKKESFPLTVTSAQKNPTAFYLCASSAPGHRYEQYFGPGTRLTVT.

The rearrangement links TRBV5-1 to TRBJ1-3; weak D call: TRBD1 (6 bases). Deletions cut 4 bases from V and 0 bases from J, with 8 bases between. Germline CDR1 and CDR2: SGHRS and YFSETQ. This CDR3 spans 14 amino acids. CDR3 coding DNA: TGCGCCAGCAGCGGGGGCAGCTCTGGAAACACCATATATTTT. Protein: CASSGGSSGNTIYF. The full variable domain, rest sourced from reference TRBV5-1 and TRBJ1-3, is KAGVTQTPRYLIKTRGQQVTLSCSPISGHRSVSWYQQTPGQGLQFLFEYFSETQRNKGNFPGRFSGRQFSNSRSEMNVSTLELGDSALYLCASSGGSSGNTIYFGEGSWLTVV.

The chain's CDR3 is CASKLEKLFF. In DNA, the CDR3 is TGTGCCAGCAAGCTTGAAAAACTGTTTTTT. V and J are TRBV19 and TRBJ1-4; the D is unclear. The germline V and J ends were trimmed by 9 bases and 7 bases, with 6 bases remaining between them. CDR1 is LNHDA, CDR2 SQIVND, per germline (reference sequence). The CDR3 is 10 residues long. Using reference TRBV19 and TRBJ1-4 for the parts outside the CDR3, the full variable domain is DGGITQSPKYLFRKEGQNVTLSCEQNLNHDAMYWYRQDPGQGLRLIYYSQIVNDFQKGDIAEGYSVSREKKESFPLTVTSAQKNPTAFYLCASKLEKLFFGSGTQLSVL.